This T cell receptor beta chain was documented in a study of CD8 T cells in ankylosing spondylitis. The germline gives CDR1 DFQATT, CDR2 SNEGSKA (reference sequence). The CDR3 extends over 13 amino acids. With 3 bases clipped from V and 1 base from J, the junction kept 0 bases outside the gene matches. It was by quantitative 5'-RACE with molecular barcodes that TCR beta libraries were made. TCRdb ran MiXCR on the 5' RACE reads and lists one entry per CDR3 protein. This repertoire shows 350,000 to 450,000 distinct CDR3 sequences, 20% to 25% found once; its top ten account for over 10%. In the case of this clonotype: The antigen is not known.

General study findings and limits: Blood of patients with ankylosing spondylitis appeared to be characterized by a TCR beta motif of eight or nine highly homologous variants. The study looked at matched synovial fluid samples from ankylosing spondylitis patients. Disease-linked clones were reported to be significantly enriched there. Previously reported in reactive arthritis synovial fluid and blood were some of the motif variants.

This sequence originates from a male donor with ankylosing spondylitis or in good health (not recorded which). The source material was blood, either unsorted or a sorted T cell fraction (not recorded which). This chain joins TRBV20-1 and TRBJ2-1; the match to TRBD2 covers 7 bases. The CDR3 here is CSASGGSYNEQFF. As DNA, the CDR3 is TGCAGTGCTAGCGGGGGGTCCTACAATGAGCAGTTCTTC.